These 27 T cell receptor beta chains originate from one sample sequenced in a study of control samples from healthy donors and cancer patients. Measured with immunoSEQ multiplex PCR; TCRdb has only the in-frame clones, and not every one. There are approximately 170,000 clones in the sample; roughly 90% occur only once, and approximately 0.7% lies in the top ten. What was sequenced was blood. These receptors were obtained from a woman under 40 in good health.

The chain uses TRBV9 and TRBJ2-2; the match to TRBD1 covers 11 bases. From germline, CDR1 is SGDLS and CDR2 YYNGEE. J was trimmed by 5 bases and V by 8 bases; bases with no gene match: 11. The CDR3 is 16 residues long. The CDR3 DNA sequence: TGTGCCAGTACCTCGGACAGGGGGCTGGGTACCGGGGAGCTGTTTTTT. Its translation is CASTSDRGLGTGELFF. The entire variable domain, with the rest obtained from reference TRBV9 and TRBJ2-2, is as follows: DSGVTQTPKHLITATGQRVTLRCSPRSGDLSVYWYQQSLDQGLQFLIQYYNGEERAKGNILERFSAQQFPDLHSELNLSSLELGDSALYFCASTSDRGLGTGELFFGEGSRLTVL.

The table lists this clone with a few counts. J is TRBJ1-2 and V is TRBV3-1 (or the pseudogene TRBV3-2), with D perhaps TRBD1 (6 bases). V dropped 3 bases and J dropped 5 bases, with 7 bases sitting between them. The length of the CDR3 is 12 residues. Germline CDR1 is LGHDT and CDR2 is YNNKEL (reference sequence). The CDR3 sequence is CASSHGQYGYTF. CDR3 coding DNA: TGTGCCAGCAGCCACGGACAGTATGGCTACACCTTC.

This chain connects TRBV4-1 to TRBJ2-3; a weak D match, TRBD2 (5 bases). The CDR3 is 17 amino acids. From germline, CDR1 is MGHRA and CDR2 YSYEKL. V lost 1 base and J lost 1, with 15 bases in between. In DNA, the CDR3 is TGCGCCAGCAGCCAAGGGTTAGACTACGTGGGCACAGATACGCAGTATTTT. It is translated as CASSQGLDYVGTDTQYF.

The genes are TRBV10-3 and TRBJ2-5; 9 bases are a match to TRBD2. This CDR3 contains 15 residues. Unmatched junction bases numbered 11, after V lost 5 bases and J lost 7 bases. Germline values: CDR1 ENHRY, CDR2 SYGVKD. CDR3 sequence: CAISNSGSPEVTQYF. Written as DNA, the CDR3 is TGTGCCATCAGTAATAGCGGGAGCCCCGAGGTGACCCAGTACTTC.

The chain carries TRBV27 and TRBJ1-1; 7 nucleotides line up with TRBD1. This CDR3 region has 15 residues. V lost 3 bases and J lost 0; bases outside the gene matches: 4. CDR1 is MNHEY and CDR2 is SMNVEV in the germline V gene (reference sequence). CDR3 nucleotides: TGTGCCAGCAGTTTGGGACAGCACATGAACACTGAAGCTTTCTTT. Encoded protein: CASSLGQHMNTEAFF.

The chain has TRBV30 and TRBJ1-2; the D is unclear. Germline CDR1 and CDR2: GTSNPN and SVGIG (reference sequence). The CDR3 is 14 amino acids. Trimming took off 5 bases at V and 4 bases at J, with 17 bases between the two ends. The CDR3 sequence: CAWVRPPITYGYTF. CDR3 bases: TGTGCCTGGGTCAGACCTCCTATTACCTATGGCTACACCTTC.

The V gene is TRBV29-1, the J gene TRBJ2-3; D gene uncertain. Per germline, CDR1 SQVTM and CDR2 ANQGSEA. This CDR3 is built from 12 residues. V shed 3 bases and J shed 2 bases, with 6 bases lying between them. CDR3 sequence reads: CSVEALTDTQYF. The DNA of the CDR3 is TGCAGCGTTGAGGCCCTCACAGATACGCAGTATTTT.

This sequence joins TRBV9 and TRBJ1-1; D gene uncertain. CDR1 SGDLS and CDR2 YYNGEE come from the germline V gene. The CDR3 spans 12 residues. V lost 7 bases, J lost 5 bases, and 12 bases lay in between. CDR3 residues: CASGGAGTEAFF. The CDR3 DNA reads as TGTGCCAGCGGAGGCGCGGGTACTGAAGCTTTCTTT. The full variable domain, rest sourced from reference TRBV9 and TRBJ1-1, is DSGVTQTPKHLITATGQRVTLRCSPRSGDLSVYWYQQSLDQGLQFLIQYYNGEERAKGNILERFSAQQFPDLHSELNLSSLELGDSALYFCASGGAGTEAFFGQGTRLTVV.

This CDR3 reads CASNPPGDETQYF. The CDR3 DNA is TGTGCCAGCAACCCCCCCGGGGACGAGACCCAGTACTTC. This chain uses TRBV2 with TRBJ2-5; D assignment may be TRBD1 or TRBD2 (5 bases each). The CDR3 sequence is 13 residues long. V lost 7 bases to trimming and J lost 5 bases, with 14 bases between them. CDR1 and CDR2 from the germline V gene are SNHLY and FYNNEI.

The V gene is TRBV3-1 (or the pseudogene TRBV3-2), the J gene TRBJ2-2; TRBD1 is a possible D gene (6 bases). This CDR3 has 15 residues. The germline gives CDR1 LGHDT, CDR2 YNNKEL (reference sequence). The V gene lost 5 bases and the J gene lost 5 bases, with 15 bases spanning the gap. The CDR3 spells CASSSTARGTGELFF. The CDR3 coding sequence is TGTGCCAGCAGCTCGACCGCTAGGGGGACCGGGGAGCTGTTTTTT.

The genes are TRBV14 and TRBJ1-2; maybe TRBD1 (6 bases). The CDR3 runs to 15 residues. With 2 bases removed from V and 6 bases from J, the gap between germline ends came to 16 bases. CDR1 and CDR2 from the germline V gene are SGHDN and FVKESK. CDR3 DNA sequence: TGTGCCAGCAGCCAATATCTCGGGGGCGTTGATGGCTACACCTTC. Translated: CASSQYLGGVDGYTF.

This rearrangement joins TRBV19 to TRBJ2-7; D perhaps matches TRBD2 (5 bases). V shed 1 base and J shed 5 bases, with 9 bases lying between them. The CDR3 extends over 13 amino acids. Germline loops: CDR1 LNHDA, CDR2 SQIVND (reference sequence). The CDR3: CASSIVAGDEQYF. CDR3 DNA: TGTGCCAGTAGTATAGTGGCCGGGGACGAGCAGTACTTC.

The genes are TRBV5-1 and TRBJ1-1; D gene ambiguous. With 0 bases removed from V and 5 bases from J, the gap between germline ends came to 17 bases. The CDR3 is 16 amino acids. The germline gives CDR1 SGHRS, CDR2 YFSETQ. The CDR3 reads CASSLVTLLTGTEAFF. The CDR3 bases are TGCGCCAGCAGCTTGGTAACACTACTGACGGGGACTGAAGCTTTCTTT.

The CDR3: CATTREPGNTIYF. DNA for the CDR3: TGTGCCACTACAAGGGAACCCGGAAACACCATATATTTT. The J gene is TRBJ1-3, the V gene TRBV12-3 or TRBV12-4; no firm D call. Trimming pared 10 bases from V and 4 bases from J, leaving 14 bases between. This CDR3 comprises 13 residues.

The chain employs TRBV7-3 and TRBJ2-7; 8 bases are shared with TRBD2. CDR1 is SGHTA, CDR2 FQGTGA, per germline. The CDR3 is 13 residues long. The ends lost 2 bases at V and 7 bases at J; junction bases unmatched: 4. In DNA form, the CDR3 reads TGTGCCAGCAGCTTAGCGGGAGGTGGAGAGCAGTACTTC. It encodes CASSLAGGGEQYF.

The chain couples TRBV5-1 to TRBJ2-7, with TRBD1 as a possible D gene (6 bases). Germline V gene data show CDR1 as SGHRS and CDR2 as YFSETQ. The CDR3 length is 14 residues. V lost 4 bases and J 6 bases, leaving 17 bases between the germline ends. CDR3 protein: CASSPGQYPSEQYF. DNA of the CDR3: TGCGCCAGCAGCCCTGGACAGTACCCAAGCGAGCAGTACTTC.

This rearrangement joins TRBV30 to TRBJ1-1; 9 positions agree with TRBD1. Germline CDR1 and CDR2: GTSNPN and SVGIG (reference sequence). The V segment lost 1 base and the J segment 0 bases; nucleotides outside the gene matches: 3. The length of the CDR3 is 15 residues. The CDR3: CAWSDGQGLNTEAFF. The CDR3 DNA is TGTGCCTGGAGTGACGGACAGGGGCTGAACACTGAAGCTTTCTTT.

This clone was counted once. The V gene is TRBV9, the J gene TRBJ2-5; D unclear. The CDR3 loop spans 13 amino acids. Germline V lookup: CDR1 SGDLS, CDR2 YYNGEE. With 3 bases removed from V and 2 bases from J, the gap between germline ends came to 8 bases. CDR3 residues: CASSAGIQETQYF. Written as DNA, the CDR3 is TGTGCCAGCAGCGCCGGAATTCAAGAGACCCAGTACTTC.

This clone has just one count. The genes are TRBV28 and TRBJ1-2, with D possibly TRBD1 on 5 matching bases. Trimming stripped 8 bases from V and 2 bases from J, with 9 bases between. CDR1 and CDR2 (germline): MDHEN, SYDVKM. This CDR3 spans 12 amino acids. As DNA, the CDR3 is TGTGCCAGCGGCAGGGAGAACTATGGCTACACCTTC. The encoded protein is CASGRENYGYTF.

The chain has TRBV11-3 and TRBJ2-3; 7 nucleotides match TRBD2. Germline V gene lookup returns CDR1 SGHNT and CDR2 YENEEA. The CDR3 runs 17 residues. V shed 2 bases, J shed 0 bases, and the junction held 8 bases outside the gene matches. CDR3 region: CASSLRASGSSTDTQYF. As DNA, the CDR3 is TGTGCCAGCAGCTTAAGGGCTAGCGGATCTAGCACAGATACGCAGTATTTT.

The J gene is TRBJ2-7, the V gene TRBV2; D not certain. V dropped 2 bases and J dropped 0 bases, with 8 bases sitting between them. The CDR3 spans 14 residues. The germline gives CDR1 SNHLY, CDR2 FYNNEI. The CDR3 DNA is TGTGCCAGCAGTGAATCTAGGGTCTCCTACGAGCAGTACTTC. Its translation is CASSESRVSYEQYF.

The rearrangement uses TRBV7-9 and TRBJ2-7; 7 nucleotides align to TRBD2. The trim removed 6 bases at V and 2 bases at J, leaving 7 bases unmatched. Germline V lookup: CDR1 SEHNR, CDR2 FQNEAQ (reference sequence). This CDR3 comprises 14 residues. The CDR3 region is CASSFSGLAYEQYF. The CDR3 DNA follows: TGTGCCAGCAGTTTTAGCGGACTAGCCTACGAGCAGTACTTC.

The V call is TRBV30, the J call TRBJ2-7; TRBD2 might be the D (6 bases). The V end was cut by 1 base, the J end by 5 bases, with 18 bases between. Germline loops: CDR1 GTSNPN, CDR2 SVGIG (reference sequence). The CDR3 runs 15 residues. The CDR3 spells CAWSGLGEAGHEQYF. CDR3 sequence (DNA): TGTGCCTGGAGTGGTTTAGGGGAGGCCGGACACGAGCAGTACTTC. The variable domain in full, completed from reference TRBV30 and TRBJ2-7, reads SQTIHQWPATLVQPVGSPLSLECTVEGTSNPNLYWYRQAAGRGLQLLFYSVGIGQISSEVPQNLSASRPQDRQFILSSKKLLLSDSGFYLCAWSGLGEAGHEQYFGPGTRLTVT.

The CDR3, as DNA: TGTGCCAGCTCCCTAGGGGTCGATACGCAGTATTTT. Translating gives CASSLGVDTQYF. The chain is built from TRBV2 and TRBJ2-3; tentatively, D is TRBD1 (5 bases). Germline V gene lookup returns CDR1 SNHLY and CDR2 FYNNEI. The CDR3 totals 12 residues. Trimming left V 8 bases short and J 6 bases short, with 12 bases between. Variable domain in full (rest from reference TRBV2 and TRBJ2-3): EPEVTQTPSHQVTQMGQEVILRCVPISNHLYFYWYRQILGQKVEFLVSFYNNEISEKSEIFDDQFSVERPDGSNFTLKIRSTKLEDSAMYFCASSLGVDTQYFGPGTRLTVL.

This rearrangement joins TRBV29-1 to TRBJ2-2; 10 nucleotides match TRBD1. V was pared by 5 bases and J by 4 bases, with 1 base of the junction left unmatched. Germline CDR1 SQVTM, CDR2 ANQGSEA. The CDR3 consists of 13 residues. The CDR3 loop reads CSVRTGGTGELFF. In DNA, the CDR3 is TGCAGCGTTCGGACAGGGGGCACCGGGGAGCTGTTTTTT.

This chain connects TRBV2 to TRBJ2-2; 10 bases match TRBD1. V dropped 6 bases and J dropped 5; count of bases not matched to a gene: 6. In germline, CDR1 is SNHLY, CDR2 FYNNEI. The CDR3 consists of 15 residues. The CDR3 nucleotides are TGTGCCAGCAGGGTAGACAGGGGGCGTACCGGGGAGCTGTTTTTT. Translation: CASRVDRGRTGELFF.

V gene TRBV24-1 combines with J gene TRBJ2-3; D is perhaps TRBD2 (6 bases). Per the germline V gene, CDR1 is KGHDR and CDR2 is SFDVKD. The CDR3 covers 17 residues. The ends were cut back, 2 bases at V and 2 bases at J, with 16 bases in the middle. CDR3 DNA: TGTGCCACCAGTGATTGGGGATTGGGGGAGGACACAGATACGCAGTATTTT. Translation: CATSDWGLGEDTDTQYF.